The 30 T cell receptor beta chains below all came from one sample that was sequenced in a study of blood T cells in healthy people across ages (dated by TCRdb to 2013 to 2016). Library construction relied on 5' RACE. TCRdb records Illumina HiSeq 2500 as the sequencer. A second about 7 to 12 cycle PCR used a sample-barcoded 5' primer and a J-beta primer mix. The public reads were reanalyzed by TCRdb: fastp trimming at Q25, MiXCR alignment, in-frame beta chains only. Each CDR3 protein gets just one entry, which takes the most common genes and DNA from the rows behind it. The table for this sample lists 380,000 or so distinct CDR3 sequences; roughly half of them were counted only once. The leading ten clones occupy 51% of the sample. The source material was blood. The receptors shown here come from a man between 60 and 75 years old in good health.

This clonotype was seen ten or more times. The CDR3 coding sequence is TGTGCCAGCAGCCTCGGGCAGGGGACAGCCAAAAACATTCAGTACTTC. Its protein is CASSLGQGTAKNIQYF. The chain combines TRBV11-2 with TRBJ2-4, with D tentatively TRBD1 (6 bases). Per the germline V gene, CDR1 is SGHAT and CDR2 is FQNNGV. Trimming left V 5 bases short and J 0 bases short, with 14 bases between. The CDR3 length is 16 residues.

This chain connects TRBV6-1 to TRBJ2-4, with 7 bases identical to TRBD1. The DNA matches TRBJ2-7 better at its end, which makes the J call doubtful. Germline CDR1 reads MNHNS; CDR2 reads SASEGT. There are 17 residues in the CDR3. The CDR3 sequence: CASSRNLQGLGAYEQYF. CDR3 sequence (DNA): TGTGCCAGCAGCCGCAACCTACAGGGGCTGGGGGCCTACGAGCAGTACTTC.

V and J are TRBV20-1 and TRBJ2-1, with TRBD2 matching 8 bases. This CDR3 has 15 amino acids. Germline V lookup: CDR1 DFQATT, CDR2 SNEGSKA (reference sequence). The V segment lost 0 bases and the J segment 1 base; nucleotides outside the gene matches: 2. The CDR3: CSARDVAGSYNEQFF. As DNA, the CDR3 is TGCAGTGCTAGAGACGTAGCGGGATCCTACAATGAGCAGTTCTTC.

The chain uses TRBV18 and TRBJ2-5, with D uncertain. The DNA end lines up better with TRBJ2-7; the J call may be wrong. CDR3 length: 14 residues. Germline V CDR1 and CDR2: KGHSH, LQKENI. The CDR3: CASSPDGRPYEQYF. CDR3 DNA sequence: TGTGCCAGCTCACCCGATGGGCGGCCCTACGAGCAGTACTTC.

The V and J genes are TRBV5-1 and TRBJ2-3; D may match TRBD1 or TRBD2 (5 bases each). Germline lookup yields CDR1 SGHRS and CDR2 YFSETQ. This CDR3 comprises 15 residues. Trimming took 3 bases from V and 4 from J, leaving 15 bases between them. The CDR3 spells CASSSAGTYPDTQYF. CDR3 DNA sequence: TGCGCCAGCAGCTCGGCCGGGACGTACCCAGATACGCAGTATTTT.

The chain joins TRBV20-1 to TRBJ2-4, with TRBD1 matching 8 bases. The closer fit of TRBJ2-5 to the DNA end suggests the J call may be wrong. CDR3 size: 14 residues. The V gene's germline CDR1 is DFQATT and CDR2 SNEGSKA (reference sequence). The CDR3: CSACQQGGKETQYF. DNA of the CDR3: TGCAGTGCATGCCAACAGGGGGGTAAAGAGACCCAGTACTTC.

CDR3 DNA: TGTGCCAGCTCCCCGGGCAGGGGCCGTACCTACTCCTACAATGAGCAGTTCTTC. Protein sequence: CASSPGRGRTYSYNEQFF. V is TRBV6-1 and J is TRBJ2-1; possibly TRBD1 for D (6 bases). Germline assignment: CDR1 MNHNS and CDR2 SASEGT. V shed 8 bases and J shed 0 bases, with 23 bases lying between them. This CDR3 is built from 18 residues.

The chain couples TRBV28 to TRBJ2-4, with TRBD1 as a possible D gene (6 bases). In germline, CDR1 is MDHEN, CDR2 SYDVKM. The V and J ends lost 6 bases and 0 bases respectively, with 12 bases between them. This CDR3 region has 15 residues. The CDR3 protein is CASRGQSLAKNIQYF. The CDR3 DNA is TGTGCCAGCAGAGGACAGTCACTAGCCAAAAACATTCAGTACTTC.

The V and J genes are TRBV7-2 and TRBJ2-1, with 9 positions matching TRBD1. The CDR3 has 17 residues. CDR1 is SGHTA, CDR2 FQGNSA, per germline. The J segment lost 6 bases and the V segment lost 2 bases, leaving 11 bases of the junction unmatched. CDR3 sequence reads: CASSLNTGTGKVNEQFF. The CDR3 bases are TGTGCCAGCAGCTTAAACACCGGGACAGGGAAGGTCAATGAGCAGTTCTTC.

The rearrangement joins TRBV12-3 or TRBV12-4 to TRBJ2-7; 7 nucleotides match TRBD2. The J call is uncertain, as TRBJ2-5 better fits the DNA end. This CDR3 region has 13 residues. The DNA for the CDR3 is TGTGCCAGCAGTTTGACTAGCAGAGAGACCCAGTACTTC. Its translation: CASSLTSRETQYF.

To note about this clonotype: The junction shows a germline mismatch at one end, possibly a read error. The gene calls are TRBV5-5 and TRBJ2-1; TRBD1 is a possible D gene (6 bases). The CDR3 covers 12 residues. The germline gives CDR1 SGHKS, CDR2 YYEKEE (reference sequence). In nucleotides, the CDR3 is TGTGCCAGCAGCAGGGACATCAATGAGCTGTTCTTC. It encodes CASSRDINELFF.

The chain combines TRBV3-1 with TRBJ2-5, with D unresolved. The CDR3 covers 15 residues. Germline V lookup: CDR1 LGHDT, CDR2 YNNKEL (reference sequence). V was trimmed by 0 bases and J by 5 bases, leaving 13 bases between them. The CDR3 protein is CASSQDRGRTETQYF. The CDR3 DNA reads as TGTGCCAGCAGCCAAGATCGCGGACGGACGGAGACCCAGTACTTC.

The genes are TRBV4-1 and TRBJ1-2; D not resolved. Germline CDR1 and CDR2: MGHRA and YSYEKL. V lost 7 bases and J 3 bases, leaving 15 bases between the germline ends. The CDR3 contains 14 residues. The CDR3 sequence is CASTTREGDYGYTF. The CDR3 coding sequence is TGCGCCAGCACCACGAGGGAAGGAGACTATGGCTACACCTTC.

The V gene is TRBV7-9, the J gene TRBJ2-5, with a possible D match to TRBD2 (5 bases). The J call is doubtful: the DNA matches TRBJ2-7 better. This CDR3 is 14 amino acids long. CDR1 and CDR2 from the germline V gene are SEHNR and FQNEAQ (reference sequence). CDR3 nucleotide sequence: TGTGCCAGCAGCTTAGAAGGAGGCGGCGACGAGCAGTACTTC. Its translation: CASSLEGGGDEQYF.

The rearrangement uses TRBV29-1 and TRBJ2-7; D is unclear. CDR1 is SQVTM, CDR2 ANQGSEA, per germline. V was cut by 3 bases and J by 12 bases, with 15 bases left in between. This CDR3 contains 11 residues. The CDR3 sequence is CSVDISSTTYF. For the CDR3, the DNA is TGCAGCGTTGATATTAGCTCCACCACGTACTTC.

The rearrangement uses TRBV11-2 and TRBJ2-3; TRBD2 aligns across 10 bases. The CDR3 runs to 17 residues. Germline CDR1 is SGHAT and CDR2 is FQNNGV. V trimming: 5 bases; J trimming: 1 base; junction bases outside the gene matches: 9. Here the CDR3 DNA reads TGTGCCAGCAGCCCCAGATTCGGGACTAGCGGCACAGATACGCAGTATTTT. Protein product: CASSPRFGTSGTDTQYF.

This clonotype turned up a few times. The CDR3 loop is CASRKTGAYEQYF. The CDR3 bases are TGTGCCAGCAGAAAGACAGGGGCCTACGAGCAGTACTTC. The chain couples TRBV7-9 to TRBJ2-5, with 8 bases aligning to TRBD1. The J call may not be correct, given that the DNA end is closer to TRBJ2-7. The CDR3 has 13 residues. CDR1 is SEHNR and CDR2 is FQNEAQ in the germline V gene (reference sequence).

The rearrangement links TRBV9 to TRBJ2-7; no clear D gene. CDR1 is SGDLS, CDR2 YYNGEE, per germline. CDR3 length: 14 residues. Trimming removed 0 bases from V and 3 bases from J, with 10 bases in between. CDR3 region: CASSVALRSYEQYF. The CDR3 DNA follows: TGTGCCAGCAGCGTAGCTCTCCGGAGCTACGAGCAGTACTTC.

DNA of the CDR3: TGCAGTGCTAGTCCAGGTAGCAATCAGCCCCAGCATTTT. It is translated as CSASPGSNQPQHF. V usage is TRBV20-1 and J usage is TRBJ1-5; no definite D call. Germline lookup yields CDR1 DFQATT and CDR2 SNEGSKA (reference sequence). This CDR3 has 13 residues. Trimming took off 3 bases at V and 0 bases at J, with 6 bases between the two ends.

The chain uses TRBV10-3 and TRBJ2-1; D is possibly TRBD2 (5 bases). The CDR3 sequence is 15 residues long. The germline CDR1 and CDR2 sequences are ENHRY and SYGVKD. V was shortened by 10 bases and J by 2 bases, with 18 bases between the two germline ends. The CDR3 region is CATRGSSETYNEQFF. Written as DNA, the CDR3 is TGTGCCACCCGGGGTTCTAGTGAAACCTACAATGAGCAGTTCTTC.

This clonotype turned up a few times. The chain recombines TRBV4-2 with TRBJ2-3, with 8 bases that match TRBD2. The CDR3 totals 15 residues. Germline CDR1 reads LGHNA; CDR2 reads YNFKEQ. V shed 0 bases and J 7 bases; nucleotides not matched to a gene: 6. The chain's CDR3 is CASSQDLLAVYTQYF. In DNA form, the CDR3 reads TGTGCCAGCAGCCAAGATTTACTAGCGGTTTATACGCAGTATTTT.

This clonotype appeared once. The J gene is TRBJ1-4, the V gene TRBV6-5; tentative D call: TRBD1 (6 bases). From germline, CDR1 is MNHEY and CDR2 SVGAGI. The V gene lost 5 bases and the J gene lost 5 bases, with 6 bases spanning the gap. This CDR3 is built from 12 residues. The CDR3 bases are TGTGCCAGCAGTGACAGGAATGAAAAACTGTTTTTT. It codes for CASSDRNEKLFF.

The CDR3 region has the DNA TGTGCCAGCAGCCCAGGGAACACGGGAACGTGGGGCTACACCTTC. It encodes CASSPGNTGTWGYTF. The gene calls are TRBV7-3 and TRBJ1-2, with D possibly TRBD1 on 5 matching bases. The CDR3 is 15 amino acids. V lost 5 bases to trimming and J lost 8 bases, with 21 bases between them. The germline V gene has CDR1 SGHTA and CDR2 FQGTGA.

The chain combines TRBV7-8 with TRBJ2-5, with 7 bases aligning to TRBD2. V shed 0 bases and J 11 bases; nucleotides not matched to a gene: 9. CDR1 is SGHVS, CDR2 FQNEAQ, per germline. This CDR3 spans 14 amino acids. CDR3 protein: CASSLAVERGEQYF. CDR3 coding DNA: TGTGCCAGCAGCTTAGCGGTCGAGCGGGGAGAGCAGTACTTC.

The rearrangement links TRBV12-5 to TRBJ2-3; 13 nucleotides agree with TRBD2. The J segment lost 4 bases and the V segment lost 2 bases, leaving 12 bases of the junction unmatched. Germline values: CDR1 LGHNT, CDR2 FRNRAP. CDR3 length: 19 residues. In nucleotides, the CDR3 is TGTGCTAGTGGTTTGAGGGGACTAGCGGGGATAAGCGCGGCAGATACGCAGTATTTT. This translates into CASGLRGLAGISAADTQYF.

V and J are TRBV10-3 and TRBJ1-1; D might be TRBD1 (6 bases). Germline V gives CDR1 ENHRY, CDR2 SYGVKD. This CDR3 is built from 13 residues. The V and J ends lost 2 bases and 6 bases respectively, with 10 bases between them. The CDR3 DNA reads as TGTGCCATCAGTGAGAGGGGGATCGCTGAAGCTTTCTTT. Amino acid sequence: CAISERGIAEAFF.

The rearrangement uses TRBV11-2 and TRBJ2-1, with D tentatively TRBD1 (6 bases). Trimming left V 5 bases short and J 6 bases short, with 14 bases between. Germline CDR1 and CDR2: SGHAT and FQNNGV. CDR3 length: 14 residues. The CDR3 reads CASSPTGQTNEQFF. Written as DNA, the CDR3 is TGTGCCAGCAGCCCGACGGGACAAACCAATGAGCAGTTCTTC.

The V gene is TRBV4-2, the J gene TRBJ2-4; D is perhaps TRBD1 (6 bases). The germline CDR1 and CDR2 sequences are LGHNA and YNFKEQ. The CDR3 spans 16 residues. The germline V and J ends were trimmed by 4 bases and 1 base, with 14 bases remaining between them. The CDR3 is CASSPAPTGAKNIQYF. CDR3 bases: TGTGCCAGCAGCCCCGCCCCAACAGGGGCCAAAAACATTCAGTACTTC.

The gene calls are TRBV6-6 and TRBJ1-2; a weak D match, TRBD1 (5 bases). V was cut by 6 bases and J by 8 bases, with 16 bases left in between. This CDR3 spans 13 amino acids. From germline, CDR1 is MNHNY and CDR2 SVGAGI (reference sequence). The CDR3, as DNA: TGTGCCAGCAGGGCCAGGGACTTAGGGGGCTACACCTTC. As protein: CASRARDLGGYTF.

This clonotype was seen only a few times. The V gene is TRBV13, the J gene TRBJ2-1; D possibly uses TRBD1 or TRBD2 (5 bases each). The CDR3 extends over 13 amino acids. V lost 6 bases and J 10 bases, leaving 16 bases between the germline ends. Germline V gene lookup returns CDR1 PRHDT and CDR2 FYEKMQ (reference sequence). The CDR3 region is CASRSGAIGEQFF. The CDR3 region has the DNA TGTGCCAGCAGATCCGGGGCCATCGGGGAGCAGTTCTTC.